The clone carrying this TCR beta chain was picked up a small number of times. The entry originates in a study of cytomegalovirus exposure and HLA in healthy donors. A multiplex PCR was run with 60 Vbeta primers and 13 Jbeta primers. Using immunoSEQ multiplex PCR, the repertoire was profiled, and TCRdb retains in-frame clones only, with some absent. The profile covers approximately 260,000 clones, with 80% to 95% appearing a single time and 1.7% taken by the ten largest. Germline V CDR1 and CDR2: SNHLY, FYNNEI. The ends were cut back, 4 bases at V and 6 bases at J, with 4 bases in the middle. This CDR3 is 11 amino acids long.

This sequence was found in a girl aged 2 to 9 in good health and CMV-seronegative. Sequencing was performed on PBMCs. The chain recombines TRBV2 with TRBJ2-1; D remains ambiguous. The CDR3, as DNA: TGTGCCAGCAGTGCTCTCAATGAGCAGTTCTTC. This translates into CASSALNEQFF. Complete variable domain (other parts from reference TRBV2 and TRBJ2-1): EPEVTQTPSHQVTQMGQEVILRCVPISNHLYFYWYRQILGQKVEFLVSFYNNEISEKSEIFDDQFSVERPDGSNFTLKIRSTKLEDSAMYFCASSALNEQFFGPGTRLTVL.